One and the same sample provided the 2 T cell receptor beta chains below, sequenced in a study of blood T cells in healthy people across ages (dated by TCRdb to the mid-2010s). Library preparation employed 5' RACE. TCRdb names Illumina HiSeq 2500 as the instrument used. A second PCR of roughly 7 to 11 cycles was performed with a sample-barcoded 5' primer and a J-beta primer mix. Through fastp at Q25 and MiXCR, TCRdb rebuilt clones from the public reads, retaining in-frame beta chains. Identical CDR3 protein sequences are pooled into one entry, listed with their most common genes and DNA. A total of more than 1,000,000 distinct CDR3 sequences appear in this sample, under 30% of them only once. Approximately 0.71% of the sample goes to the ten largest clones. These same records also appear under a second study, on T cells of mothers and their children.

The sample comprised blood. These receptors all come from a girl aged 2-15 years in good health.

DNA for the CDR3: TGTGCCAGCAGCTTACTAGGACTAGCGGGAAGAGAGACCCAGTACTTC. This sequence encodes CASSLLGLAGRETQYF. The V call is TRBV7-8, the J call TRBJ2-5, with 12 bases aligning to TRBD2. Germline-derived CDR1 and CDR2 are SGHVS and FQNEAQ. This CDR3 has 16 residues. The J segment lost 4 bases and the V segment lost 2 bases, leaving 5 bases of the junction unmatched.

The chain links TRBV7-9 to TRBJ2-3; 8 bases align to TRBD2. The germline CDR1 and CDR2 sequences are SEHNR and FQNEAQ (reference sequence). With V trimmed by 4 bases and J by 3 bases, 3 bases remained unmatched. CDR3 length: 14 amino acids. CDR3 region: CASSWASGTDTQYF. CDR3 DNA: TGTGCCAGCAGCTGGGCTAGCGGGACAGATACGCAGTATTTT. The complete variable domain, with remaining parts taken from reference TRBV7-9 and TRBJ2-3, reads DTGVSQNPRHKITKRGQNVTFRCDPISEHNRLYWYRQTLGQGPEFLTYFQNEAQLEKSRLLSDRFSAERPKGSFSTLEIQRTEQGDSAMYLCASSWASGTDTQYFGPGTRLTVL.